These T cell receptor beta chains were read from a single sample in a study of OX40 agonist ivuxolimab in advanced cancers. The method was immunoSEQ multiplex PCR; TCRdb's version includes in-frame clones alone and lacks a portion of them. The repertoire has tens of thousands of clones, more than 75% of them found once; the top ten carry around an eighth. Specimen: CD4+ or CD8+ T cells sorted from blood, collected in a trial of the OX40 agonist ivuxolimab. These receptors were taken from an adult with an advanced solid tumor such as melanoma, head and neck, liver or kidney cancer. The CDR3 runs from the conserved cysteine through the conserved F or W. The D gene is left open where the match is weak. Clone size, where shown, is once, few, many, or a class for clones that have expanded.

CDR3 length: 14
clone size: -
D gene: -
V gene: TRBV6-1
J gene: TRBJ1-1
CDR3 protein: CASGDRGRNTEAFF
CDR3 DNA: TGTGCCAGCGGCGACAGAGGCCGGAACACTGAAGCTTTCTTT

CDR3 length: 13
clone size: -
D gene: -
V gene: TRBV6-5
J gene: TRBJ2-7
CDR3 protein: CASSFRDGYEQYF
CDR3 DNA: TGTGCCAGCAGTTTCAGGGATGGCTACGAGCAGTACTTC

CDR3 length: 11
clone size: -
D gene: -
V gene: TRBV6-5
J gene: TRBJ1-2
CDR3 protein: CASHGLGGYTF
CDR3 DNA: TGTGCCAGCCACGGGTTGGGAGGCTACACCTTC

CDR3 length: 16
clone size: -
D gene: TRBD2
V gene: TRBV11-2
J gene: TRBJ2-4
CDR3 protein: CASSIRGGWSGDIQYF
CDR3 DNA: TGTGCCAGCAGCATACGAGGAGGGTGGAGCGGGGACATTCAGTACTTC

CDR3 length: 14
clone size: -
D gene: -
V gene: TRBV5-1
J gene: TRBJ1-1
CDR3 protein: CASSFDSGGTEAFF
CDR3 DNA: TGCGCCAGCAGCTTCGATTCGGGGGGCACTGAAGCTTTCTTT

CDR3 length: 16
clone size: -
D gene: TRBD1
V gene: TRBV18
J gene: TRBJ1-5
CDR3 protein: CASSLIEGQGNQPQHF
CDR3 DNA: TGTGCCAGCTCTCTCATCGAGGGACAGGGCAATCAGCCCCAGCATTTT

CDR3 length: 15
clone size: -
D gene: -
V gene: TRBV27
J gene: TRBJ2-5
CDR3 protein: CASSWGQAGTQTQYF
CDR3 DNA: TGTGCCAGCAGTTGGGGGCAGGCCGGGACCCAGACCCAGTACTTC

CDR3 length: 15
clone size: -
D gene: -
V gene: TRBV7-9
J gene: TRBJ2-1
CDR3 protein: CASSFAGTNYNEQFF
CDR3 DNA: TGTGCCAGCAGCTTCGCCGGGACAAACTACAATGAGCAGTTCTTC

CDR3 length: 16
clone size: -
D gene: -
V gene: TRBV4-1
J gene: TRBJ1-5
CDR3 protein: CASSQVHGNSNQPQHF
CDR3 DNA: TGCGCCAGCAGCCAAGTGCACGGCAATAGCAATCAGCCCCAGCATTTT

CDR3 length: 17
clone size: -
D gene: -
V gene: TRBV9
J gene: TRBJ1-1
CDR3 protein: CASSVPAEVEGSTEAFF
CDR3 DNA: TGTGCCAGCAGCGTGCCCGCAGAGGTCGAGGGGAGTACTGAAGCTTTCTTT

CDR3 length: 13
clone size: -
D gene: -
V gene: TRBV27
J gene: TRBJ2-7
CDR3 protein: CASSEVGVSEQYF
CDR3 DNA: TGTGCCAGCAGTGAGGTAGGGGTGAGCGAGCAGTACTTC

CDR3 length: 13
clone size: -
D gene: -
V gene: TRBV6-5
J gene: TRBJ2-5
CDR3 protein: CASSSSDREPQYF
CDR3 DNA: TGTGCCAGCAGTTCCTCTGACAGAGAGCCCCAGTACTTC

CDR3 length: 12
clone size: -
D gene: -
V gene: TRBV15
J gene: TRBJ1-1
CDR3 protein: CATSRGGTEAFF
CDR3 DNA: TGTGCCACCAGCAGAGGAGGGACTGAAGCTTTCTTT

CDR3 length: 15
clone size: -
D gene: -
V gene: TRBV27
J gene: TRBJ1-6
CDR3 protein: CASARGGYYNSPLHF
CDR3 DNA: TGTGCCAGCGCCCGCGGGGGATACTATAATTCACCCCTCCACTTT

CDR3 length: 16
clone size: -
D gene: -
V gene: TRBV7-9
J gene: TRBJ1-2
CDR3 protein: CASSSNLDRSRYGYTF
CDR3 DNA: TGTGCCAGCAGCTCCAACTTGGACCGATCAAGATATGGCTACACCTTC

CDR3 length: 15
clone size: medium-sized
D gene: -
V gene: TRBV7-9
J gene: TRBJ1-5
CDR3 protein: CASSSEGGGNQPQHF
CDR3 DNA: TGTGCCAGCAGCTCGGAAGGGGGTGGCAATCAGCCCCAGCATTTT

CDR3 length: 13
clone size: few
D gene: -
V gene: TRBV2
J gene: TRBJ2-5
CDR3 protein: CASSGTEGGTQYF
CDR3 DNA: TGTGCCAGCAGTGGGACAGAGGGTGGGACCCAGTACTTC

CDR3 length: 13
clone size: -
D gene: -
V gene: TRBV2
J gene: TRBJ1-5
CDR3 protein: CASRTGLNQPQHF
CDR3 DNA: TGTGCCAGCAGGACAGGATTAAATCAGCCCCAGCATTTT

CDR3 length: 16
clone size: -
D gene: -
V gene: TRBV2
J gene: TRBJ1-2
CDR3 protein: CASVPTRGGAGYGYTF
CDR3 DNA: TGTGCCAGCGTACCGACTCGTGGGGGCGCGGGATATGGCTACACCTTC

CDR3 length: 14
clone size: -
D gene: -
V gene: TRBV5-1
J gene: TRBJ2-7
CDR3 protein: CASSISGLSYEQYF
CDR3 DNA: TGCGCCAGCAGCATTAGCGGTCTCTCCTACGAGCAGTACTTC

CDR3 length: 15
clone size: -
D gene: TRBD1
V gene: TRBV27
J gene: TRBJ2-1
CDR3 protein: CASSPGQAFYNEQFF
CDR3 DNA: TGTGCCAGCAGCCCCGGACAGGCCTTCTACAATGAGCAGTTCTTC

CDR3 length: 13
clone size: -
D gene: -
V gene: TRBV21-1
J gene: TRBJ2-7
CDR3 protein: CARTGTGADEQYF
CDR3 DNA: TGTGCCAGAACCGGGACAGGGGCCGACGAGCAGTACTTC

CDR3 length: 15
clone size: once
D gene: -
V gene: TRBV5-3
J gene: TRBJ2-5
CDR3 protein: CASSSGIAPQETQYF
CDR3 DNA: TGTGCCAGCAGCTCAGGCATAGCTCCCCAAGAGACCCAGTACTTC

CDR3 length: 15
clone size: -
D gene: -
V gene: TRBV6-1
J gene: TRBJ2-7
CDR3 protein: CASSPNRASSYEQYF
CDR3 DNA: TGTGCCAGCAGCCCGAACAGGGCCTCCTCCTACGAGCAGTACTTC

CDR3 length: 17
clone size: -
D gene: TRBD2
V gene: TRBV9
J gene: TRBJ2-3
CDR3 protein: CASSVGRLAGGGDTQYF
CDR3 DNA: TGTGCCAGCAGCGTAGGCCGACTAGCGGGAGGGGGAGATACGCAGTATTTT

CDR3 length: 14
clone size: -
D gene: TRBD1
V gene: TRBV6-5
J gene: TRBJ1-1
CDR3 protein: CASSHGTGGTEAFF
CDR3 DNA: TGTGCCAGCAGTCACGGGACAGGGGGGACTGAAGCTTTCTTT

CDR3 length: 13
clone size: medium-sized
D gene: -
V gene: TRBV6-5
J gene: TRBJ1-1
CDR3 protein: CASQTGRGAEAFF
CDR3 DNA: TGTGCCAGCCAGACGGGGAGAGGGGCTGAAGCTTTCTTT